This TCR beta chain derives from a study of T cells in Graves' hyperthyroidism and ophthalmopathy. The source material, RNA transcripts, was used to amplify TCR beta CDR3 regions. The HTBI set primed first-round TCR CDR3 RT-PCR. TCRdb analysed the multiplex PCR reads with MiXCR anew, one entry per CDR3 protein. The sample records around 350,000 distinct CDR3 sequences, 19% being singletons. Diagnosis rested on symptoms, serum thyroxine and TRAb, thyroid ultrasound, and orbital computed tomography. PBMCs were sourced from roughly 9.1 ml fresh peripheral blood. V lost 6 bases and J lost 5, with 22 bases in between. Germline V CDR1 and CDR2: SGHTA, FQGNSA. The CDR3 has 16 amino acids. Broader study findings: Stable hyperthyroidism and ophthalmopathy were separated using 13 V-J signatures.

This clonotype was observed at least ten times. The antigen is undetermined. This receptor was identified in a woman aged 18-29 years with Graves' hyperthyroidism. V usage is TRBV7-2 and J usage is TRBJ2-5, with D possibly TRBD1 on 5 matching bases. Sequencing input: blood. DNA for the CDR3: TGTGCCAGCAGTCCCCAGGCGGAACGGAGACAGGAGACCCAGTACTTC. It specifies CASSPQAERRQETQYF. Drawing the rest from reference TRBV7-2 and TRBJ2-5, the complete variable domain is GAGVSQSPSNKVTEKGKDVELRCDPISGHTALYWYRQSLGQGLEFLIYFQGNSAPDKSGLPSDRFSAERTGGSVSTLTIQRTQQEDSAVYLCASSPQAERRQETQYFGPGTRLLVL.